The rows below give T cell receptor beta chains drawn from one sample of a study of CD8+ T cells in alopecia areata. Clones were read by immunoSEQ multiplex PCR, and TCRdb kept only the in-frame ones, dropping some. The data show 95,000 to 120,000 clones, roughly three fifths seen once. Sequencing was performed on CD4+ T cells sorted from blood, taken at week 24, from a patient treated with tofacitinib. Receptors were obtained from a human donor with alopecia areata. Both conserved end residues are part of each CDR3. Each record gives: V gene, J gene, D gene, clone size, CDR3 protein, CDR3 DNA. A D gene is named only where the DNA matches it firmly. Clone size is given for some rows only: seen once, a few or many times, or a class if the clone is expanded.

TRBV18	TRBJ2-2	-	-	CASSPGVLNTGELFF	TGTGCCAGCTCACCAGGGGTGCTGAACACCGGGGAGCTGTTTTTT
TRBV30	TRBJ2-7	TRBD2	-	CACLLAGDPYEQYF	TGTGCCTGTCTTCTAGCGGGGGACCCCTACGAGCAGTACTTC
TRBV29-1	TRBJ2-6	-	-	CSVERGSSGANVLTF	TGCAGCGTTGAACGGGGGAGCTCTGGGGCCAACGTCCTGACTTTC
TRBV6-5	TRBJ1-2	-	-	CASSPDSNYGYTF	TGTGCCAGCAGTCCGGACAGTAACTATGGCTACACCTTC
TRBV19	TRBJ1-6	TRBD1	few	CASSGTVNSPLHF	TGTGCCAGTAGTGGGACAGTTAATTCACCCCTCCACTTT
TRBV10-3	TRBJ1-6	-	-	CAISAQTDSPLHF	TGTGCCATCAGTGCTCAGACAGACTCACCCCTCCACTTT
TRBV29-1	TRBJ2-7	-	-	CSVIQRSYEQYF	TGCAGCGTGATACAGAGATCCTACGAGCAGTACTTC
TRBV5-1	TRBJ2-4	-	few	CASSPELVRTPLAKNIQYF	TGCGCCAGCAGCCCGGAGCTCGTCCGGACTCCCCTAGCCAAAAACATTCAGTACTTC
TRBV29-1	TRBJ1-2	-	few	CSVGKGYGNYGYTF	TGCAGCGTTGGCAAGGGGTACGGAAACTATGGCTACACCTTC
TRBV7-2	TRBJ2-3	TRBD1	few	CASSATGGGDTQYF	TGTGCCAGCAGCGCGACAGGGGGCGGTGATACGCAGTATTTT
TRBV9	TRBJ1-1	-	-	CASSVVLVNTEAFF	TGTGCCAGCAGCGTAGTCTTGGTGAACACTGAAGCTTTCTTT
TRBV5-4	TRBJ2-2	-	-	CASSTGTVDTGELFF	TGTGCCAGCAGCACAGGGACGGTGGACACCGGGGAGCTGTTTTTT
TRBV30	TRBJ2-1	TRBD2	-	CASTGAGGYNEQFF	TGTGCCTCCACGGGCGCGGGGGGTTACAATGAGCAGTTCTTC
TRBV10-3	TRBJ2-3	TRBD2	-	CAISEGRGSRDTQYF	TGTGCCATCAGTGAGGGGCGCGGGAGCAGGGATACGCAGTATTTT
TRBV29-1	TRBJ1-6	TRBD1	-	CSVGDREDSPLHF	TGCAGCGTTGGGGACAGGGAAGATTCACCCCTCCACTTT
TRBV5-4	TRBJ1-3	-	-	CASSPGGSGGPGNTIYF	TGTGCCAGCAGCCCCGGAGGTTCCGGGGGCCCTGGAAACACCATATATTTT